This T cell receptor (beta chain) was captured in a study of blood T cell repertoires in COVID-19. Study summary: Italy, Spain and the United States were the sources of the convalescent and acute COVID-19 samples. T cells, B-cell-depleted T cells, or PBMCs provided the cDNA or gDNA that served as material.

Original data processing: Estimates of nucleated cell counts were drawn from the amplification of reference gene primers. Generated by immunoSEQ multiplex PCR, the TCRdb table keeps only in-frame clones and is missing some. Clone size and the V and J calls come from that table; the DNA yielded D and trimming. The table includes roughly 70,000 clones, more than 75% detected once. Deletions cut 0 bases from V and 6 bases from J, with 15 bases between. CDR1 and CDR2 (germline): KGHSH, LQKENI. The length of the CDR3 is 16 residues. This clonotype was obtained from a man aged 50-59 years with acute or convalescent COVID-19. This chain connects TRBV18 to TRBJ1-5, with D hard to call. Sample: peripheral blood. The CDR3 sequence: CASSPPNGVDSQPQHF. The DNA for the CDR3 is TGTGCCAGCTCACCACCTAACGGGGTTGACTCTCAGCCCCAGCATTTT.